This T cell receptor (beta chain) was recorded in a study of cytomegalovirus exposure and HLA in healthy donors. Study-level points and caveats: A later analysis found most CMV-associated TCR beta chains apparently HLA-restricted. Later genetic work tied a missense DCLRE1C variant to beta-chain V and J trimming. Previous analysis showed most TCR beta V segments were productive about 87% or about 30% of the time. Later findings reportedly placed an Asian-associated ancestry cluster below the approximately 670-donor mean for N-insertions.

In the PCR, 60 Vbeta and 13 Jbeta primers were used. The repertoire was sequenced with immunoSEQ multiplex PCR; TCRdb's copy has only in-frame clones and lacks some. The table shows 100,000 to 150,000 clones, with over 75% occurring only once. Note on this clone: Its antigen is undetermined.

The CDR3 extends over 15 amino acids. Germline CDR1 reads MNHEY; CDR2 reads SMNVEV (reference sequence). V and J are TRBV27 and TRBJ2-5, with TRBD2 matching over 9 bases. Judging by the DNA end, TRBJ2-7 fits better; the J call may be wrong. The sample was PBMCs. This clonotype originated in a woman between 35 and 50 years old in good health and CMV-seropositive. The CDR3 nucleotides are TGTGCCAGCACAAAAACGGGCGGGGGGGCTGACGAGCAGTACTTC. Its translation is CASTKTGGGADEQYF.